What follows describes a single TCR beta chain. This entry belongs to a study of cytomegalovirus exposure and HLA in healthy donors. Repertoires were generated with immunoSEQ multiplex PCR, while TCRdb's copy carries only in-frame clones and drops some. The profile shows about 180,000 clones, 85% to 90% of them singletons. The CDR3 loop spans 15 amino acids. With 3 bases removed from V and 3 bases from J, the gap between germline ends came to 16 bases. CDR1 and CDR2 from the germline V gene are SGDLS and YYNGEE. This clonotype was sampled from a woman aged 25 to 39 in good health and CMV-seronegative. The sample consisted of PBMCs. The chain joins TRBV9 to TRBJ2-7; D is possibly TRBD1 (8 bases). Here the CDR3 reads CASSASTGGVYEQYF. CDR3 DNA sequence: TGTGCCAGCAGCGCATCAACAGGGGGGGTCTACGAGCAGTACTTC.